The sequence of this T cell receptor (beta chain) was determined in a study of blood T cell repertoires in COVID-19 (TCRdb year 2020). In the study overall: Collaborator samples came from the United States, Italy and Spain and covered acute and convalescent phases of COVID-19. The prospective study material was composed of cDNA or gDNA derived from T cells, B-cell-depleted T cells, or PBMCs. Deeply sampled blood TCRbeta repertoires from subjects exposed to, actively infected with, or recovered from COVID-19 were included in the dataset. The repertoires were released in a freely available public database intended as a resource for research on the immune response to SARS-CoV-2. Samples came from the ongoing ImmuneRACE study (first 160 participants) plus 1,254 subjects from 6 global collaborators. A de-identified subject ID, COVID-19 status, age in years and sex were almost always included in the sample metadata. Where available, HLA class I and class II types were taken from metadata supplied by the sample provider and were not determined by assay-based typing. What the research found in general, with its limitations: The amount of clinical and demographic metadata varied by source and participant and was provided uncurated.

In regard to this clone: Its recognized antigen is unknown. No qualities accompany the bases; no much larger clone lies one base away.

V lost 1 base and J lost 2 bases, and the count of bases not matched to a germline gene is 3. Counted from cysteine to phenylalanine, this CDR3 has 14 amino acids. The entry retains the CDR3 DNA only, 42 bases that are in frame from base 1. CDR1 SGHRS and CDR2 YFSETQ were looked up in the germline V gene. TCRbeta CDR3 regions were amplified from genomic DNA by means of the immunoSEQ Assay, a bias-controlled multiplex PCR. Turning to the authors' computational methods: The number of nucleated cells in each sample was estimated by amplification of reference gene primers within the assay. Sequence reads were collapsed and filtered to measure the absolute abundance of every unique TCRbeta CDR3 rearrangement. For each sample, productive Simpson clonality was calculated as the square root of Simpson's diversity index across productive rearrangements. Held by TCRdb, this immuneACCESS table contains in-frame sequences only and omits some clones. Under half of the omission traces to an unresolved V gene where checked; the cause of the rest is unknown. The DNA was the basis for D and trimming; V, J and clone size are from that table. This sample is represented by 100,000 to 150,000 clones; 86% of them were singletons. The ten most abundant clones make up less than 5% of the sample.

Collaborating institutions collected whole blood in K2EDTA tubes following their own protocols. Collaborator samples were shipped for TCRbeta analysis as frozen whole blood, isolated PBMCs, or DNA extracted from either sample type. The origin of this receptor is a man in his forties with acute or convalescent COVID-19. The sequencing input was peripheral blood. The sequence joins TRBV5-1 to TRBJ2-7; 7 nucleotides in the junction match TRBD1. The sequence in DNA is TGCGCCAGCAGCTTGTTCGGGACAGCCTACGAGCAGTACTTC. Its amino acids are CASSLFGTAYEQYF. This CDR3, with the reference TRBV5-1 and TRBJ2-7 proteins standing in past its ends, gives the full variable domain KAGVTQTPRYLIKTRGQQVTLSCSPISGHRSVSWYQQTPGQGLQFLFEYFSETQRNKGNFPGRFSGRQFSNSRSEMNVSTLELGDSALYLCASSLFGTAYEQYFGPGTRLTVT.